A selection of T cell receptor beta chains follows, all from one sample in a study of blood T cell repertoires in COVID-19. Only in-frame clones appear in the TCRdb table, and some are missing; sequencing was by immunoSEQ multiplex PCR. The sample has approximately 150,000 clones, 65% to 90% seen once; the top ten hold roughly 3%. Material for sequencing was peripheral blood. Receptor source: a man between 65 and 85 years old with acute or convalescent COVID-19. The CDR3 runs from the conserved cysteine through the conserved F or W. A D gene is named only where the DNA matches it firmly. A row's size may be missing; if present it is once, few, many or a size class.

D gene,V gene,J gene,clone size,CDR3 DNA,CDR3 protein
TRBD2,TRBV6-5,TRBJ2-2,.,TGTGCCAGCAGTTACTCGAGCGGGAAAAACACCGGGGAGCTGTTTTTT,CASSYSSGKNTGELFF
TRBD2,TRBV24-1,TRBJ2-1,.,TGTGCCACCAGTGGTACCGGGACTAGCGGATTTAATGAGCAGTTCTTC,CATSGTGTSGFNEQFF
TRBD1,TRBV4-2,TRBJ2-7,.,TGTGCCAGCAGCGAAGGGACAGGGGATGGCAACGAGCAGTACTTC,CASSEGTGDGNEQYF
TRBD2,TRBV9,TRBJ2-5,.,TGTGCCAGCAGCGTAGCTGCGGGCGGGAGGGCCATCGGTGAGCAAGAGACCCAGTACTTC,CASSVAAGGRAIGEQETQYF
TRBD1,TRBV9,TRBJ1-3,few,TGTGCCAGCAGCGCAAGGACAGGAGGAAACACCATATATTTT,CASSARTGGNTIYF
TRBD1,TRBV19,TRBJ1-4,.,TGTGCCAGTAGTATAACAGGGGAAGGAAGCGAAAAACTGTTTTTT,CASSITGEGSEKLFF
.,TRBV5-1,TRBJ2-2,.,TGCGCCAGCAGCTTGAGCGCCGGGTCAAACACCGGGGAGCTGTTTTTT,CASSLSAGSNTGELFF
.,TRBV24-1,TRBJ2-7,.,TGTGCCACCAGTGTCTGGGGGGAGTCGGCCCGAGGCCCCTCCTACGAGCAGTACTTC,CATSVWGESARGPSYEQYF
TRBD1,TRBV11-2,TRBJ1-5,few,TGTGCCAGCAGCTGGGACAGGGGGCAGCCCCAGCATTTT,CASSWDRGQPQHF
.,TRBV7-9,TRBJ1-3,once,TGTGCCAGCAGCCCCGGACAGTCCTCTGGAAACACCATATATTTT,CASSPGQSSGNTIYF